These T cell receptor beta chains were read from a single sample in a study of T cell changes during pregnancy in multiple sclerosis. The protocol was immunoSEQ multiplex PCR, while the TCRdb copy is restricted to in-frame clones and leaves out a portion. The sample lists 55,000 to 85,000 clones; around nine tenths were seen once. The sequencing used peripheral blood, collected in the third trimester of pregnancy. The source of these receptors is a female donor with multiple sclerosis, enrolled in a pregnancy study. The CDR3 runs from the conserved cysteine through the conserved F or W. A D gene is named only where the DNA matches it firmly. Size tells how often a clone was seen (once, few, many) or the class of an expanded clone, and some rows leave it out.

CDR3 DNA | CDR3 protein | J gene | clone size | D gene | V gene
TGTGCCAGCAGTGCTCGACTAGCGGCCACAGATACGCAGTATTTT | CASSARLAATDTQYF | TRBJ2-3 | - | TRBD2 | TRBV27
TGTGCCAGCAGCCCGACACTAGCGGGCGGGGAGACCCAGTACTTC | CASSPTLAGGETQYF | TRBJ2-5 | - | TRBD2 | TRBV11-2
TGTGCCAGCAGCTTAGTTCCCCTCTTCGGGACAGGGGGCACAGATACGCAGTATTTT | CASSLVPLFGTGGTDTQYF | TRBJ2-3 | - | TRBD1 | TRBV11-2
TGTGCCAGCACCTCCCATTCCGGGACAGTCGGAAAACTGTTTTTT | CASTSHSGTVGKLFF | TRBJ1-4 | once | TRBD1 | TRBV6-1
TGTGCCAGCAGGAAAGGGACTAGCGTCGATGAGCAGTTCTTC | CASRKGTSVDEQFF | TRBJ2-1 | - | TRBD2 | TRBV2
TGTGCCAGCAGCTTAGACCCGGACTACAGCTATGGCTACACCTTC | CASSLDPDYSYGYTF | TRBJ1-2 | - | - | TRBV11-2
TGCGCCAGCAGCTTGGACAGTACTGGAAACACCATATATTTT | CASSLDSTGNTIYF | TRBJ1-3 | - | - | TRBV5-1
TGTGCCAGCAGCCCTTGGACTCGACCGGATACGCAGTATTTT | CASSPWTRPDTQYF | TRBJ2-3 | - | - | TRBV9
TGTGCCAGCAGCCGGGGGACTCTCGCGCAGTACTTC | CASSRGTLAQYF | TRBJ2-7 | - | - | TRBV6-1
TGTGCCAGCAGCTTCCTTTTCGGCACCGGGGAGCTGTTTTTT | CASSFLFGTGELFF | TRBJ2-2 | - | - | TRBV7-9
TGTGCCAGCAGCACACTAGCGGGAGTAGGAAATGAGCAGTTCTTC | CASSTLAGVGNEQFF | TRBJ2-1 | - | TRBD2 | TRBV11-2
TGTGCCAGCAGGATACAGGGATTGGGCTATGGCTACACCTTC | CASRIQGLGYGYTF | TRBJ1-2 | - | - | TRBV6-1
TGTGCCAGCAGCTTGGTTCGAGGCGCGTCGCCCAAAGAGACCCAGTACTTC | CASSLVRGASPKETQYF | TRBJ2-5 | - | - | TRBV5-4
TGTGCCAGCAGTGAGGGGACTAGCGGGAGCACTGAGCAGTTCTTC | CASSEGTSGSTEQFF | TRBJ2-1 | few | TRBD2 | TRBV6-4
TGTGCCAGCAGTTTAATGACATCCCCTACTGAAGCTTTCTTT | CASSLMTSPTEAFF | TRBJ1-1 | - | - | TRBV27
TGTGCCAGCAGCTTAGGCGGGAAGGGTGCGGTCTACGAGCAGTACTTC | CASSLGGKGAVYEQYF | TRBJ2-7 | - | - | TRBV7-6
TGTGCCAGTGTCAGGAATAGCGGGCCCCAAGAGACCCAGTACTTC | CASVRNSGPQETQYF | TRBJ2-5 | once | TRBD2 | TRBV19
TGTGCCAGCAGCGTAGGTTTAGATAAGTACGAGCAGTACTTC | CASSVGLDKYEQYF | TRBJ2-7 | - | - | TRBV9
TGCGCCAGCAGCCAAGTTAGTGGCGGGGGGCGCGGGGGCTACACCTTC | CASSQVSGGGRGGYTF | TRBJ1-2 | once | - | TRBV4-1
TGTGCCAGCAGACAGGGGGCCATGAACACTGAAGCTTTCTTT | CASRQGAMNTEAFF | TRBJ1-1 | - | TRBD1 | TRBV27
TGTGCCAGTAGTAGGGGACAGCTTGAAGCTTTCTTT | CASSRGQLEAFF | TRBJ1-1 | - | TRBD1 | TRBV19
TGTGCCAGCAGTGAAGAGGCCGGGGGGCCAGCTAACTATGGCTACACCTTC | CASSEEAGGPANYGYTF | TRBJ1-2 | - | - | TRBV6-1
TGTGCCAGCAGTTACCTGGGGCTGGATCAGCCCCAGCATTTT | CASSYLGLDQPQHF | TRBJ1-5 | - | - | TRBV6-5
TGTGCCAGCAGCTTAGAGACTTCGGCGGGAGGTACCAAAGGCTACGAGCAGTACTTC | CASSLETSAGGTKGYEQYF | TRBJ2-7 | - | TRBD2 | TRBV7-2
TGCGCCAGCAGCCAGGTCGCGCGGACAACGACGGGTGGCTACACCTTC | CASSQVARTTTGGYTF | TRBJ1-2 | - | - | TRBV4-1
TGTGCCAGCAGTAATCGGGGGGCCTACAATGAGCAGTTCTTC | CASSNRGAYNEQFF | TRBJ2-1 | - | TRBD2 | TRBV6-5
TGTGCCAGCACCCCCTCTAGCGGGACCACAGATACGCAGTATTTT | CASTPSSGTTDTQYF | TRBJ2-3 | - | TRBD2 | TRBV6-4
TGTGCCAGCAGCTCTCTGAGCTCTGGGGCCAACGTCCTGACTTTC | CASSSLSSGANVLTF | TRBJ2-6 | - | - | TRBV11-2
TGTGCCAGCAGCGCCCTTCCTAGCGGGAGGAATGAGCAGTTCTTC | CASSALPSGRNEQFF | TRBJ2-1 | - | TRBD2 | TRBV2
TGTGCCAGCAGTGCGACAGGGGGCTCTCATCAGCCCCAGCATTTT | CASSATGGSHQPQHF | TRBJ1-5 | - | TRBD1 | TRBV25-1
TGTGCCAGCAGCTTAGGACAGGGGAACGCTGAAGCTTTCTTT | CASSLGQGNAEAFF | TRBJ1-1 | - | TRBD1 | TRBV5-6
TGTGCCAGCAGTGAAGATGTGACAGGGACTTATAGCAATCAGCCCCAGCATTTT | CASSEDVTGTYSNQPQHF | TRBJ1-5 | - | TRBD1 | TRBV6-1
TGCAGCGTTGTCATAGGGACAGGGTGGGAAAAACTGTTTTTT | CSVVIGTGWEKLFF | TRBJ1-4 | - | TRBD1 | TRBV29-1
TGCGCCAGCAGTCTGTGGGAGGGGGGGGACGGCTACGAGCAGTACTTC | CASSLWEGGDGYEQYF | TRBJ2-7 | - | - | TRBV23-1
TGCGCCAGCAGCTTGGAAGCGGGAGGCCCAAACTACGAGCAGTACTTC | CASSLEAGGPNYEQYF | TRBJ2-7 | - | TRBD2 | TRBV5-1
TGTGCCAGCAGCCCCCGACAGGGGATGGTGGACACTGAAGCTTTCTTT | CASSPRQGMVDTEAFF | TRBJ1-1 | once | TRBD1 | TRBV5-4
TGTGCCAGCAGCCAAGTTGTCCCTCTAGCGGGCAGCACAGATACGCAGTATTTT | CASSQVVPLAGSTDTQYF | TRBJ2-3 | - | TRBD2 | TRBV4-2
TGTGCCAGAGGGCGGATGGGGCGCACTGAAGCTTTCTTT | CARGRMGRTEAFF | TRBJ1-1 | - | - | TRBV27